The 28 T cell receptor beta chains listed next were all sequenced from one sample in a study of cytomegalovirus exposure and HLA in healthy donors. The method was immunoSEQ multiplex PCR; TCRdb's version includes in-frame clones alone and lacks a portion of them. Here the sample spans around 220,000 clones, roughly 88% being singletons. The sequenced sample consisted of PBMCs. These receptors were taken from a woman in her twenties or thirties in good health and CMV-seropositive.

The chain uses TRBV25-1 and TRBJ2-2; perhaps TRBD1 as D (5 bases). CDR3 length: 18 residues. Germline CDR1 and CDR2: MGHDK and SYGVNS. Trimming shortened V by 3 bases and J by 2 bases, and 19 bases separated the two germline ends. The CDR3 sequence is CASSEDTSVTLNTGELFF. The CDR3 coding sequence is TGTGCCAGCAGTGAGGACACTTCGGTAACCCTCAACACCGGGGAGCTGTTTTTT. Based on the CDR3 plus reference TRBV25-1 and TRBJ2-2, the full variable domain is EADIYQTPRYLVIGTGKKITLECSQTMGHDKMYWYQQDPGMELHLIHYSYGVNSTEKGDLSSESTVSRIRTEHFPLTLESARPSHTSQYLCASSEDTSVTLNTGELFFGEGSRLTVL.

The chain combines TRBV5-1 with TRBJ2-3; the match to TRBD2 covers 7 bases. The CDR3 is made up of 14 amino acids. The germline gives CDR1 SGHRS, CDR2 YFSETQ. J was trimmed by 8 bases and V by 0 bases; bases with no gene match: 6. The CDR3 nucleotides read TGCGCCAGCAGCTTGGATTTAGGGGAGGGTACGCAGTATTTT. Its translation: CASSLDLGEGTQYF.

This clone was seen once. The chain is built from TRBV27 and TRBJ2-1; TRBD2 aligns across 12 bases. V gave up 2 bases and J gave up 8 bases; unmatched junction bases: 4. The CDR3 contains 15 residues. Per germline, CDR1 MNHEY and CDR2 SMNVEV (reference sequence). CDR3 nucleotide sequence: TGTGCCAGCAGTTTAACACTAGCGGGAGGCTATGAGCAGTTCTTC. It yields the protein CASSLTLAGGYEQFF.

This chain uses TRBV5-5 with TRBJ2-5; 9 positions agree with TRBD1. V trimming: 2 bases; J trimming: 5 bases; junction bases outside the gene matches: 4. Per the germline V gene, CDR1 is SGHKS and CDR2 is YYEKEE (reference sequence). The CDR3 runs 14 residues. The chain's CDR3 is CASSFTGGAETQYF. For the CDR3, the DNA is TGTGCCAGCAGCTTTACAGGGGGCGCGGAGACCCAGTACTTC.

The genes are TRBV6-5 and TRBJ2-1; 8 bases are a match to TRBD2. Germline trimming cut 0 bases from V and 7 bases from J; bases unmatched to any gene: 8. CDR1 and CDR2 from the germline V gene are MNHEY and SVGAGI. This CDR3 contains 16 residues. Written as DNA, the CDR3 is TGTGCCAGCAGTTACTCGTGGACTAGCCACTCGAATGAGCAGTTCTTC. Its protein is CASSYSWTSHSNEQFF.

Here the CDR3 DNA reads TGTGCCAGCAGCGAGGGGGGACAGGGCAATGAGCAGTTCTTC. This codes for CASSEGGQGNEQFF. The chain recombines TRBV9 with TRBJ2-1; TRBD1 agrees at 9 bases. The CDR3 covers 14 residues. V dropped 3 bases and J dropped 6; count of bases not matched to a gene: 4. Germline V CDR1 and CDR2: SGDLS, YYNGEE. The entire variable domain, with the rest obtained from reference TRBV9 and TRBJ2-1, is as follows: DSGVTQTPKHLITATGQRVTLRCSPRSGDLSVYWYQQSLDQGLQFLIQYYNGEERAKGNILERFSAQQFPDLHSELNLSSLELGDSALYFCASSEGGQGNEQFFGPGTRLTVL.

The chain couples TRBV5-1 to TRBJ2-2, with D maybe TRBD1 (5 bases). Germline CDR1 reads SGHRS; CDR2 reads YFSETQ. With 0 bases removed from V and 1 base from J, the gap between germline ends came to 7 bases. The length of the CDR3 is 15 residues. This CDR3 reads CASSLGQLNTGELFF. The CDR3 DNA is TGCGCCAGCAGCTTGGGACAGCTGAACACCGGGGAGCTGTTTTTT.

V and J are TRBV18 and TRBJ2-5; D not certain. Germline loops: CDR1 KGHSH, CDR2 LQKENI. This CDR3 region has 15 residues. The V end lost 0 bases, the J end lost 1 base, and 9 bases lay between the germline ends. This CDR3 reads CASSPPSSSQETQYF. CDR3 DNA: TGTGCCAGCTCACCACCTAGCAGTTCCCAAGAGACCCAGTACTTC.

DNA of the CDR3: TGTGCCAGCAGTTATCCGGGACAGGGCTACGAGCAGTACTTC. Translation gives CASSYPGQGYEQYF. The chain joins TRBV6-5 to TRBJ2-7; 9 bases agree with TRBD1. Germline CDR1 and CDR2: MNHEY and SVGAGI. With V trimmed by 3 bases and J by 3 bases, 3 bases remained unmatched. The CDR3 covers 14 residues.

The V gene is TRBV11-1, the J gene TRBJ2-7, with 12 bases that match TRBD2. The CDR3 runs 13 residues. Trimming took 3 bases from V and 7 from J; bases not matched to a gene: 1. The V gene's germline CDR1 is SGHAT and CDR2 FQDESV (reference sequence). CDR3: CASSFLAGGEQYF. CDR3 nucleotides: TGTGCCAGCAGCTTCCTAGCGGGAGGGGAGCAGTACTTC.

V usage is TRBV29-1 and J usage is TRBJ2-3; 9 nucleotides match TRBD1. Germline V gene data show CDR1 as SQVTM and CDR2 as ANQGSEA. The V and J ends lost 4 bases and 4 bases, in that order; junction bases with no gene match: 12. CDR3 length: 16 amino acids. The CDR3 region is CSVVTPGQGGSDTQYF. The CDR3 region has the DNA TGCAGCGTTGTGACCCCGGGACAGGGAGGCTCAGATACGCAGTATTTT.

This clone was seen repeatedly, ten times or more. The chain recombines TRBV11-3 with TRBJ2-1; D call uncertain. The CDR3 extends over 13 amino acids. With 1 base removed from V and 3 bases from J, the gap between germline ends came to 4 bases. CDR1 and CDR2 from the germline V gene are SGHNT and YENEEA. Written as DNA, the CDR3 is TGTGCCAGCAGCTTAGGGTACTACAATGAGCAGTTCTTC. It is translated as CASSLGYYNEQFF.

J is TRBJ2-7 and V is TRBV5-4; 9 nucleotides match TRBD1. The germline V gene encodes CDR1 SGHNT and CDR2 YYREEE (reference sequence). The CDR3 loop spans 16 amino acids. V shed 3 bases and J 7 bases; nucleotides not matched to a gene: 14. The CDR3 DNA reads TGTGCCAGCAGCTCCCAACCGGGACAGGGTTTGGTGGAGCAGTACTTC. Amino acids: CASSSQPGQGLVEQYF.

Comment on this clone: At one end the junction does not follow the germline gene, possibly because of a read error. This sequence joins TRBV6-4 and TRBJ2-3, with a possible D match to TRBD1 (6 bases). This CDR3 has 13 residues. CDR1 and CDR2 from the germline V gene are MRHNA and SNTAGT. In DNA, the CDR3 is TGTGCCAGCAGCCAGGGGAGCATAGATACGCAGTATTTT. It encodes CASSQGSIDTQYF.

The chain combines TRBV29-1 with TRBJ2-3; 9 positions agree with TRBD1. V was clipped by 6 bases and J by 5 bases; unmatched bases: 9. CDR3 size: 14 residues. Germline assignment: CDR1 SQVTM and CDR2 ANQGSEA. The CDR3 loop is CSVQIDRGGDTQYF. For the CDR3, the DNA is TGCAGCGTCCAGATAGACAGGGGGGGAGATACGCAGTATTTT.

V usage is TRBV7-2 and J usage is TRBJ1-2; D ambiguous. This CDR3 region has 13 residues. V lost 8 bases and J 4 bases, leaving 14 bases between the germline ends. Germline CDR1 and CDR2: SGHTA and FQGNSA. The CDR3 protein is CASVFLAGYGYTF. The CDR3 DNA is TGTGCCAGCGTCTTTCTCGCTGGCTATGGCTACACCTTC.

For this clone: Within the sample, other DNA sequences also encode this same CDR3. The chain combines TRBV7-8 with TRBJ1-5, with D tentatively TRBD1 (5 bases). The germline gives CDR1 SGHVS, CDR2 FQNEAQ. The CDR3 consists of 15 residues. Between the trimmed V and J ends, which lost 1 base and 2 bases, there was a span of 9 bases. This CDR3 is CASSLVGGGNQPQHF. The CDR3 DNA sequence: TGTGCCAGCAGCTTAGTTGGAGGGGGCAATCAGCCCCAGCATTTT.

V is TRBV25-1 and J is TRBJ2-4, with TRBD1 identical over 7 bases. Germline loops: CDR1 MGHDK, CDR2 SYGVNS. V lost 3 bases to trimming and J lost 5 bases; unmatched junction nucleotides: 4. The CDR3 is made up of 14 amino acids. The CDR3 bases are TGTGCCAGCAGTGATTTAGGGACAGAAAACATTCAGTACTTC. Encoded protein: CASSDLGTENIQYF.

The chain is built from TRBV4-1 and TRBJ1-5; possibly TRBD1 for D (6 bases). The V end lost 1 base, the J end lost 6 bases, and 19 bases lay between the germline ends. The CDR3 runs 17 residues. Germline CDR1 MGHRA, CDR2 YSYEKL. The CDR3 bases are TGCGCCAGCAGCCAAGCCACTGAACAGGGTAGCTTTCAGCCCCAGCATTTT. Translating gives CASSQATEQGSFQPQHF.

CDR3 bases: TGTGCCAGCATAGACTGGGGCACTGAAGCTTTCTTT. Protein product: CASIDWGTEAFF. The chain joins TRBV27 to TRBJ1-1; D remains unclear. V lost 7 bases and J lost 4, with 10 bases in between. CDR1 MNHEY and CDR2 SMNVEV come from the germline V gene (reference sequence). There are 12 residues in the CDR3.

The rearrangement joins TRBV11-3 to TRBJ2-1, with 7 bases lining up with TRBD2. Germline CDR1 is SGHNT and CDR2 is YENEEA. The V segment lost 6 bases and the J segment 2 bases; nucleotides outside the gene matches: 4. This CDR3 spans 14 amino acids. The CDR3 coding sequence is TGTGCCAGCAGTCCAAGCGGGACCTACAATGAGCAGTTCTTC. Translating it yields CASSPSGTYNEQFF.

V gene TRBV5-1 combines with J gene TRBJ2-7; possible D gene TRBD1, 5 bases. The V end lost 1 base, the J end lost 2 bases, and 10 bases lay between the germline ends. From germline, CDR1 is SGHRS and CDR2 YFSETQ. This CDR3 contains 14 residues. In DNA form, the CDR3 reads TGCGCCAGCAGCTTGACCCGACAGACCTACGAGCAGTACTTC. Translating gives CASSLTRQTYEQYF.

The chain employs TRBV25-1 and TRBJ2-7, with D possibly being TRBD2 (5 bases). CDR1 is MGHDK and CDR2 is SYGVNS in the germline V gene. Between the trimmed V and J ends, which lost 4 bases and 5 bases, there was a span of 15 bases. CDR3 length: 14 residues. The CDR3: CASSGSPEENEQYF. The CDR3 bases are TGTGCCAGCAGTGGGTCCCCGGAGGAGAACGAGCAGTACTTC.

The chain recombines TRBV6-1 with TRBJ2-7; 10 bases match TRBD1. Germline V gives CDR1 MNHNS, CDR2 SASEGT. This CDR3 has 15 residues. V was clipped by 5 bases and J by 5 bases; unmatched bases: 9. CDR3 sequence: CASSKNRDRGNEQYF. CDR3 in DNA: TGTGCCAGCAGTAAAAACCGGGACAGGGGTAACGAGCAGTACTTC.

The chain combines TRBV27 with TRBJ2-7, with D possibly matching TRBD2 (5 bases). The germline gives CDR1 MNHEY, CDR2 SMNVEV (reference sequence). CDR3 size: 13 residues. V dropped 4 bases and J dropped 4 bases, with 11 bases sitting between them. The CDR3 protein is CASSSGSGYEQYF. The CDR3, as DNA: TGTGCCAGCAGTTCGGGGTCTGGATACGAGCAGTACTTC.

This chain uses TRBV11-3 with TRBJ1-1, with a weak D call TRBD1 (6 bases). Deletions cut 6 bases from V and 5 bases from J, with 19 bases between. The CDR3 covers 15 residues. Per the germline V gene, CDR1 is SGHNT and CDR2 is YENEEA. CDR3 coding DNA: TGTGCCAGCAGTCCCAGTGGGGGCGAGGGGACTGAAGCTTTCTTT. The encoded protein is CASSPSGGEGTEAFF.

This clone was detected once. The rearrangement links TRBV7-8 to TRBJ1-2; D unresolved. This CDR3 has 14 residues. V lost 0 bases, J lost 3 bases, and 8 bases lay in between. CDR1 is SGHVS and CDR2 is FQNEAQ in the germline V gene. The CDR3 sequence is CASSLAGGDYGYTF. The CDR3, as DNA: TGTGCCAGCAGCTTAGCAGGCGGAGACTATGGCTACACCTTC. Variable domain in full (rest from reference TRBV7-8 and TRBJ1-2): GAGVSQSPRYKVAKRGQDVALRCDPISGHVSLFWYQQALGQGPEFLTYFQNEAQLDKSGLPSDRFFAERPEGSVSTLKIQRTQQEDSAVYLCASSLAGGDYGYTFGSGTRLTVV.

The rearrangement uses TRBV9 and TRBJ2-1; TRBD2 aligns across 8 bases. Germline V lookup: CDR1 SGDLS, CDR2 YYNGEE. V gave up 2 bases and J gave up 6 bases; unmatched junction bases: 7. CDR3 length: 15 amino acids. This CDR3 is CASSVSGLDINEQFF. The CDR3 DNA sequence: TGTGCCAGCAGCGTCTCGGGACTAGACATCAATGAGCAGTTCTTC.